The 15 T cell receptor beta chains listed next were all sequenced from one sample in a study of vaccination and CD4 T cells after COVID-19. With the Oncomine TCR Beta short-read assay, DNA from cultured CD4+ T cells was sequenced. TCRdb re-analysed the PCR reads in MiXCR, keeping a single row per CDR3 protein. The sample holds about 3,000 distinct CDR3 sequences, about 80% seen once. The sample's treatment: roughly ten-day PBMC culture with coronavirus spike peptide pools or control peptides (ViraFEST assay). These receptors are not linked to any known antigen. Sequencing was done on a sample of CD4+ T cells from blood, cultured in vitro. The receptor set was obtained from a human donor who had recovered from COVID-19.

J is TRBJ2-3 and V is TRBV10-3; 10 bases agree with TRBD2. The CDR3 runs 14 residues. With 6 bases clipped from V and 1 base from J, the junction kept 1 base outside the gene matches. From germline, CDR1 is ENHRY and CDR2 SYGVKD. In nucleotides, the CDR3 is TGTGCCATCAGAGGACTAGCGGGCACAGATACGCAGTATTTT. Translation gives CAIRGLAGTDTQYF.

The V gene is TRBV10-2, the J gene TRBJ2-7, with 9 bases fitting TRBD2. CDR3 length: 16 residues. Germline trimming cut 8 bases from V and 5 bases from J; bases unmatched to any gene: 16. Germline V gene lookup returns CDR1 WSHSY and CDR2 SAAADI. The CDR3 region is CASSGDAGGRVNEQYF. The CDR3 DNA reads TGCGCCAGCTCCGGGGACGCGGGGGGGCGTGTCAACGAGCAGTACTTC.

This clonotype is large within its sample. The CDR3 nucleotides read TGTGCCAGCACCCGATACGAGGGTTTCAATCAGCCCCAGCATTTT. Protein sequence: CASTRYEGFNQPQHF. The chain links TRBV2 to TRBJ1-5; D is undetermined. The CDR3 covers 15 residues. V lost 7 bases, J lost 3 bases, and 16 bases lay in between. CDR1 is SNHLY and CDR2 is FYNNEI in the germline V gene.

The chain joins TRBV6-1 to TRBJ1-1; the D is unclear. Germline-derived CDR1 and CDR2 are MNHNS and SASEGT. V was cut by 0 bases and J by 3 bases, with 11 bases left in between. This CDR3 is built from 15 residues. The CDR3 spells CASSEAGIPYTEAFF. The CDR3 DNA reads TGTGCCAGCAGTGAAGCGGGGATTCCTTACACTGAAGCTTTCTTT.

V and J are TRBV28 and TRBJ2-7; D is unclear. The CDR3 sequence is 15 residues long. Trimming cost V 8 bases and J 0 bases, with 17 bases left between them. Germline CDR1 and CDR2: MDHEN and SYDVKM. The CDR3 DNA reads TGTGCCAGCGTTCCTCGTGGTTTGGCCTCCTACGAGCAGTACTTC. This sequence encodes CASVPRGLASYEQYF.

By share of the sample, this clonotype is large. The V call is TRBV10-3, the J call TRBJ1-2, with 9 bases matching TRBD1. V lost 5 bases, J lost 4 bases, and 5 bases stayed unmatched. CDR3 length equals 14 residues. CDR1 and CDR2 (germline): ENHRY, SYGVKD. The CDR3 region has the DNA TGTGCCATCAGTCTGGGACAGGGTGCCTATGGCTACACCTTC. Translating gives CAISLGQGAYGYTF.

The chain links TRBV7-2 to TRBJ1-6; D not certain. The V end lost 5 bases, the J end lost 2 bases, and 13 bases lay between the germline ends. The CDR3 contains 16 residues. Germline values: CDR1 SGHTA, CDR2 FQGNSA. The CDR3 region has the DNA TGTGCCAGCAGCATCCGCGGTGGGACCTATAATTCACCCCTCCACTTT. This encodes CASSIRGGTYNSPLHF.

The chain is built from TRBV6-1 and TRBJ1-5; tentative D call: TRBD1 (5 bases). The CDR3 totals 12 residues. The V gene lost 6 bases and the J gene lost 7 bases, with 10 bases spanning the gap. Germline-derived CDR1 and CDR2 are MNHNS and SASEGT. The CDR3 DNA is TGTGCCAGCAGGGAGGGGTTACAGCCCCAGCATTTT. Amino acids: CASREGLQPQHF.

The chain links TRBV7-9 to TRBJ1-6; 8 positions match TRBD1. The junction had 1 base not matched to a gene; V was cut back by 4 bases and J by 2 bases. Looked up from germline, CDR1 is SEHNR and CDR2 is FQNEAQ (reference sequence). This CDR3 spans 15 amino acids. In DNA form, the CDR3 reads TGTGCCAGCAGCTCGGACAGGGCCTATAATTCACCCCTCCACTTT. Its translation: CASSSDRAYNSPLHF.

CDR3 sequence: CASSQGPFDGYTF. CDR3 DNA sequence: TGTGCCAGTAGCCAGGGACCCTTTGATGGCTACACCTTC. The chain is built from TRBV19 and TRBJ1-2, with a tentative D call TRBD1 (5 bases). Trimming cost V 6 bases and J 6 bases, with 14 bases left between them. Germline CDR1 LNHDA, CDR2 SQIVND (reference sequence). The CDR3 consists of 13 residues.

The genes are TRBV7-8 and TRBJ1-2, with TRBD1 matching over 7 bases. The CDR3 has 15 residues. V shed 4 bases and J 4 bases; nucleotides not matched to a gene: 9. Per germline, CDR1 SGHVS and CDR2 FQNEAQ. The CDR3 DNA reads TGTGCCAGCAGCTCTGAGGACAGGAGTTTCTATGGCTACACCTTC. Protein product: CASSSEDRSFYGYTF.

The chain links TRBV20-1 to TRBJ1-2; D is unclear. V was shortened by 6 bases and J by 3 bases, with 8 bases between the two germline ends. Germline assignment: CDR1 DFQATT and CDR2 SNEGSKA (reference sequence). The CDR3 runs to 11 residues. The CDR3 sequence is CSARIDYGYTF. CDR3 DNA sequence: TGCAGTGCCCGGATCGACTATGGCTACACCTTC.

This chain joins TRBV7-9 and TRBJ2-7, with TRBD1 identical over 7 bases. This CDR3 spans 16 amino acids. CDR1 and CDR2 (germline): SEHNR, FQNEAQ (reference sequence). V shed 5 bases and J 5 bases; nucleotides not matched to a gene: 15. This CDR3 reads CASSPPRGQWTDEQYF. DNA for the CDR3: TGTGCCAGCAGCCCCCCACGGGGACAGTGGACGGACGAGCAGTACTTC.

V gene TRBV4-2 combines with J gene TRBJ2-7; D possibly corresponds to TRBD2 (5 bases). V lost 0 bases and J lost 2, with 17 bases in between. The CDR3 loop spans 17 amino acids. Germline V gene sequence: CDR1 LGHNA, CDR2 YNFKEQ. CDR3 sequence (DNA): TGTGCCAGCAGCCAAGATAGCGACGGCCATCGGGCCTACGAGCAGTACTTC. Its protein product is CASSQDSDGHRAYEQYF.

V gene TRBV7-8 combines with J gene TRBJ1-3, with 8 bases aligning to TRBD1. Germline V lookup: CDR1 SGHVS, CDR2 FQNEAQ. The CDR3 has 14 residues. Trimming cost V 4 bases and J 5 bases; bases outside gene matches: 4. For the CDR3, the DNA is TGTGCCAGCAGCTCCCGACAGGGGAGAAACACCATATATTTT. Its protein product is CASSSRQGRNTIYF. Full variable domain (missing parts from reference TRBV7-8 and TRBJ1-3): GAGVSQSPRYKVAKRGQDVALRCDPISGHVSLFWYQQALGQGPEFLTYFQNEAQLDKSGLPSDRFFAERPEGSVSTLKIQRTQQEDSAVYLCASSSRQGRNTIYFGEGSWLTVV.